Listed below are T cell receptor beta chains from one sample, sequenced in a study of cytotoxic CD8 clonotypes in ibrutinib-treated CLL. The repertoire was sequenced with immunoSEQ multiplex PCR; TCRdb's copy has only in-frame clones and lacks some. Of about 270,000 clones listed, around 76% are singletons. This sample comprised PBMCs, obtained at disease progression, from a patient treated with ibrutinib. The receptors shown here come from a human donor with chronic lymphocytic leukemia. CDR3s include the opening cysteine and the closing phenylalanine or tryptophan. A D gene is named only where the DNA matches it firmly. Clone size is not always given. Where it is, it says once, few, many or a class for expanded clones.

>TRBJ1-2|TRBV10-3|few|NA
CAIRTDVNYGYTF
TGTGCCATCAGGACGGACGTAAACTATGGCTACACCTTC
>TRBJ2-1|TRBV19|NA|TRBD2
CASSIVGSGSWNEQFF
TGTGCCAGTAGTATAGTTGGTAGCGGGAGTTGGAATGAGCAGTTCTTC
>TRBJ2-5|TRBV18|NA|NA
CASSLLEREAQYF
TGTGCCAGCTCCCTACTAGAAAGAGAGGCCCAGTACTTC
>TRBJ1-6|TRBV4-1|NA|NA
CASSPRGLDNSPLHF
TGCGCCAGCAGCCCCCGGGGGCTAGATAATTCACCCCTCCACTTT
>TRBJ2-5|TRBV6-5|NA|NA
CASSYSGTQYF
TGTGCCAGCAGTTACTCAGGGACCCAGTACTTC
>TRBJ1-1|TRBV29-1|NA|NA
CSVEVWGRETEAFF
TGCAGCGTTGAAGTATGGGGTAGGGAGACTGAAGCTTTCTTT
>TRBJ1-3|TRBV29-1|NA|NA
CSVVRDSGNTIYF
TGCAGCGTTGTAAGGGACTCTGGAAACACCATATATTTT
>TRBJ2-4|TRBV6-1|few|NA
CASSEQAKNIQYF
TGTGCCAGCAGTGAACAGGCCAAAAACATTCAGTACTTC
>TRBJ2-7|TRBV9|NA|NA
CASSVSGGDYEQYF
TGTGCCAGCAGCGTGTCAGGGGGGGACTACGAGCAGTACTTC
>TRBJ2-3|TRBV5-1|NA|NA
CASSPMTGGFTDTQYF
TGCGCCAGCAGCCCGATGACAGGCGGCTTCACAGATACGCAGTATTTT
>TRBJ2-1|TRBV5-6|once|NA
CASSKGAGSRNEQFF
TGTGCCAGCAGCAAAGGGGCGGGAAGTCGCAATGAGCAGTTCTTC
>TRBJ2-7|TRBV6-1|NA|NA
CASSELGRGPYEQYF
TGTGCCAGCAGTGAATTGGGCAGGGGACCCTACGAGCAGTACTTC
>TRBJ1-2|TRBV28|NA|NA
CASSLAPSNYGYTF
TGTGCCAGCAGTTTGGCGCCTTCTAACTATGGCTACACCTTC
>TRBJ2-7|TRBV5-6|few|NA
CASSWAGEQYF
TGTGCCAGCAGCTGGGCAGGCGAGCAGTACTTC